This is a list of T cell receptor beta chains from one sample in a study of somatic mutations in cytotoxic T cells in rheumatoid arthritis. Produced via immunoSEQ multiplex PCR; TCRdb's table is partial and in-frame only. The sample lists under 20,000 clones, 86% occurring once. What was sequenced was CD8+ T cells sorted from blood. Receptor source: a man in his forties in good health. Both conserved end residues are part of each CDR3. A D gene is named only where the DNA matches it firmly. For some rows the clone size is stated as once, few or many, or as a class when expanded; others skip it.

j_call,v_call,d_call,clone_size,cdr3_nt,cdr3_aa
TRBJ1-2,TRBV6-8,-,once,TGTGCCAGCATGCACTATGGCTACACCTTC,CASMHYGYTF
TRBJ2-1,TRBV28,-,-,TGTGCCAGCAGTTTCCGCAACTACAATGAGCAGTTCTTC,CASSFRNYNEQFF
TRBJ2-7,TRBV5-5,-,-,TGTGCCAGCAGCTTCCTGGGATTCGAGCAGTACTTC,CASSFLGFEQYF
TRBJ1-2,TRBV7-8,-,-,TGTGCCAGCAGCTTACCCTCGCGGCCCGCCGTCCATGGCTACACCTTC,CASSLPSRPAVHGYTF
TRBJ2-7,TRBV27,TRBD2,once,TGTGCCAGCAGTGCCTCCCATCTAGCGGGAGTAGGTGAGCAGTACTTC,CASSASHLAGVGEQYF
TRBJ1-5,TRBV2,-,few,TGTGCCAGCAGTGATACTGGTACTGATCAGCCCCAGCATTTT,CASSDTGTDQPQHF
TRBJ1-3,TRBV13,-,-,TGTGCCAGCAGCTTAGGTTCAGGGCACTCTGGAAACACCATATATTTT,CASSLGSGHSGNTIYF
TRBJ2-7,TRBV15,TRBD1,few,TGTGCCACCAGCAGACACGACAGGGTTTACGAGCAGTACTTC,CATSRHDRVYEQYF
TRBJ2-3,TRBV9,-,few,TGTGCCAGCAGCCTTTTAAGCGGCCATGGCACAGATACGCAGTATTTT,CASSLLSGHGTDTQYF
TRBJ2-7,TRBV5-6,-,-,TGTGCCAGCAGCCGCACGGATAGCTCCTACGAGCAGTACTTC,CASSRTDSSYEQYF
TRBJ2-2,TRBV13,TRBD1,-,TGTGCCAGCAGCGACCGCGGACAGGGCATAGCGGGGGAGCTGTTTTTT,CASSDRGQGIAGELFF
TRBJ2-2,TRBV9,-,once,TGTGCCAGCAGCACCGAGGGTTTGGGTCGCGGGGAGCTGTTTTTT,CASSTEGLGRGELFF
TRBJ2-7,TRBV27,TRBD1,-,TGTGCCAGCAGTTTTACCGGGACAGGGCCCTACGAGCAGTACTTC,CASSFTGTGPYEQYF
TRBJ2-7,TRBV6-7,-,-,TGTGCCAGCAGGAAGGGACTGCCCTACGAGCAGTACTTC,CASRKGLPYEQYF
TRBJ2-7,TRBV4-2,-,few,TGTGCCAGCAGCCAAGGTCTGGCTTCCTCCTACGAGCAGTACTTC,CASSQGLASSYEQYF
TRBJ2-6,TRBV7-9,-,-,TGTGCCAGCAGCGACCACAGATACTCTGGGGCCAACGTCCTGACTTTC,CASSDHRYSGANVLTF
TRBJ2-7,TRBV19,TRBD1,-,TGTGCCAGTACCTCCGGGACAGGGATCTACGAGCAGTACTTC,CASTSGTGIYEQYF
TRBJ2-1,TRBV28,-,-,TGTGCCAGCAGGCAATTGGGAGCGGGTTACAATGAGCAGTTCTTC,CASRQLGAGYNEQFF
TRBJ2-1,TRBV6-1,-,-,TGTGCCAGCAGAGTCACAGGAAGCTCCTACAATGAGCAGTTCTTC,CASRVTGSSYNEQFF
TRBJ1-1,TRBV13,TRBD1,-,TGTGCCAGCAGCTTAGAGGGACAGGGGGACACTGAAGCTTTCTTT,CASSLEGQGDTEAFF
TRBJ2-1,TRBV28,TRBD2,-,TGTGCCAGCTCTACTAGCGGGGGGGGTGCGGAGCAGTTCTTC,CASSTSGGGAEQFF
TRBJ1-2,TRBV4-1,-,-,TGCGCCAGCAGCCCGCAGACGAGTTCGGGATATGGCTACACCTTC,CASSPQTSSGYGYTF
TRBJ1-3,TRBV27,TRBD1,-,TGTGCCAGCAGTCCAAGCCGGGACAGGGGGCGAGGGGTGAGAAACACCATATATTTT,CASSPSRDRGRGVRNTIYF
TRBJ2-2,TRBV4-1,-,-,TGCGCCAGCAGCCAGGCTAGCGGGGAGCTGTTTTTT,CASSQASGELFF
TRBJ2-3,TRBV2,TRBD1,-,TGTGCCAGCAGCGATCCCGGGACAGAAGATACGCAGTATTTT,CASSDPGTEDTQYF
TRBJ1-5,TRBV2,-,few,TGTGCCAGCCGTACGGTACCAGATAGCAATCAGCCCCAGCATTTT,CASRTVPDSNQPQHF
TRBJ1-2,TRBV4-3,TRBD1,-,TGCGCCAGCAGCCAAGCAACAGGGGAGGGGAAGGGTGGCTACACCTTC,CASSQATGEGKGGYTF
TRBJ1-5,TRBV27,-,-,TGTGCCAGCAGTTTATACGGGGTCAGCAATCAGCCCCAGCATTTT,CASSLYGVSNQPQHF
TRBJ2-7,TRBV7-9,-,-,TGTGCCAGCAGCCCTTCGGGACGGAGCTCCTACGAGCAGTACTTC,CASSPSGRSSYEQYF
TRBJ2-2,TRBV7-6,TRBD1,-,TGTGCCAGCAGCCCCAGGGGGCATGGAGGCACCGGGGAGCTGTTTTTT,CASSPRGHGGTGELFF
TRBJ2-7,TRBV4-3,TRBD2,-,TGCGCCAGCAGCCAAGGGACTAGCGGGATAGGTACCTACGAGCAGTACTTC,CASSQGTSGIGTYEQYF
TRBJ2-7,TRBV11-2,-,-,TGTGCCAGCAGCTTAGATCCCTCTGGGGGGCTGGGATACGAGCAGTACTTC,CASSLDPSGGLGYEQYF
TRBJ2-1,TRBV6-5,-,-,TGTGCCAGCAACTTTAGAGAAGGCCACAATGAGCAGTTCTTC,CASNFREGHNEQFF
TRBJ2-7,TRBV2,-,-,TGTGCCAGCAGTGAAGCGCCGGGACGGTACGAGCAGTACTTC,CASSEAPGRYEQYF
TRBJ1-1,TRBV5-5,TRBD1,-,TGTGCCAGCAGCTTGGATGGGGACAGGGGCACTGAAGCTTTCTTT,CASSLDGDRGTEAFF
TRBJ2-3,TRBV4-1,TRBD2,-,TGCGCCAGCAGCCAACGGAGACTAGCGGGAATGGCAGATACGCAGTATTTT,CASSQRRLAGMADTQYF
TRBJ2-7,TRBV6-5,-,-,TGTGCCAGCAGTCCAGGGGTAGGTTCCTACGAGCAGTACTTC,CASSPGVGSYEQYF
TRBJ2-1,TRBV5-1,TRBD2,-,TGCGCCAGCAGCTTGGAGAGCGCGGGAGATATGGATGAGCAGTTCTTC,CASSLESAGDMDEQFF
TRBJ2-2,TRBV29-1,-,-,TGCAGCGTTGAATCCGACAGGCCTAACACCGGGGAGCTGTTTTTT,CSVESDRPNTGELFF
TRBJ2-7,TRBV7-9,-,-,TGTGCCAGCAGCGCTGACGGCAGCTCCTACGAGCAGTACTTC,CASSADGSSYEQYF
TRBJ2-1,TRBV7-3,-,-,TGTGCCAGCAGCTTAGGTGTGGGGGACAATGAGCAGTTCTTC,CASSLGVGDNEQFF
TRBJ2-2,TRBV13,TRBD2,-,TGTGCCAGCAGCCCTTCCGGGAGGGGGGGAGCCGGGGAGCTGTTTTTT,CASSPSGRGGAGELFF
TRBJ2-7,TRBV11-3,TRBD1,-,TGTGCCAGCAGCTTAAGGACAGGCTACGAGCAGTACTTC,CASSLRTGYEQYF
TRBJ2-5,TRBV6-6,-,-,TGTGCCAGCAGTTACACAGTAACACAGAATCAAGAGACCCAGTACTTC,CASSYTVTQNQETQYF